This entry lists 7 T cell receptor beta chains sequenced from one sample in a study of technical replicates of blood from a handful of donors. TCRdb's table, derived via immunoSEQ multiplex PCR, lists solely in-frame clones and lacks some. This sample has more than 45,000 clones, with about nine tenths found just once. The sequenced material came from PBMCs. The receptors originated from a human donor in good health. Some clones in this sample may be carry-over from other donors' samples.

This CDR3 reads CASTRQGSTDTQYF. The DNA of the CDR3 is TGTGCCAGCACCCGACAGGGGTCAACAGATACGCAGTATTTT. The gene calls are TRBV25-1 and TRBJ2-3; 8 bases align to TRBD1. Germline CDR1 is MGHDK and CDR2 is SYGVNS. After removal of 7 bases from V and 3 bases from J, the junction contained 6 bases not matched to a gene. This CDR3 is built from 14 residues.

This rearrangement joins TRBV11-2 to TRBJ2-7; the match to TRBD1 covers 7 bases. The V gene end was trimmed by 5 bases and the J gene end by 0 bases; junction bases not matched to a gene: 7. Germline CDR1 SGHAT, CDR2 FQNNGV. The length of the CDR3 is 15 residues. The CDR3 region is CASSPQGQVSYEQYF. In DNA form, the CDR3 reads TGTGCCAGCAGCCCCCAAGGACAGGTCTCCTACGAGCAGTACTTC.

The chain employs TRBV29-1 and TRBJ2-7, with D tentatively TRBD1 (5 bases). This CDR3 comprises 13 residues. CDR1 and CDR2 from the germline V gene are SQVTM and ANQGSEA. The V and J ends lost 3 bases and 0 bases respectively, with 9 bases between them. The DNA for the CDR3 is TGCAGCGTTGACTCCGACAGCTCCTACGAGCAGTACTTC. Its translation is CSVDSDSSYEQYF.

The CDR3 region is CASSLDSGYQSPEQFF. The CDR3, as DNA: TGTGCCAGCAGCTTAGATAGCGGGTACCAATCGCCTGAGCAGTTCTTC. The rearrangement links TRBV7-9 to TRBJ2-1; 7 nucleotides line up with TRBD2. Trimming removed 1 base from V and 9 bases from J; junction bases left unmatched: 12. CDR3 size: 16 residues. The V gene's germline CDR1 is SEHNR and CDR2 FQNEAQ (reference sequence).

V and J are TRBV4-3 and TRBJ2-7, with 11 bases identical to TRBD1. Germline values: CDR1 LGHNA, CDR2 YSLEER. The junction had 2 bases not matched to a gene; V was cut back by 0 bases and J by 1 base. The CDR3 totals 16 residues. The CDR3 sequence: CASSQDGTGGSYEQYF. For the CDR3, the DNA is TGCGCCAGCAGCCAAGATGGGACAGGGGGGTCCTACGAGCAGTACTTC.

The chain is built from TRBV4-1 and TRBJ2-1, with 10 positions matching TRBD2. This CDR3 contains 20 residues. Germline V gene data show CDR1 as MGHRA and CDR2 as YSYEKL. J gave up 7 bases and V 0 bases, and 18 bases lay outside the gene matches. For the CDR3, the DNA is TGCGCCAGCAGCCAAGAGCGCCCTGGGGGAGCGGGGGGGCTTCGAAATGAGCAGTTCTTC. It translates to CASSQERPGGAGGLRNEQFF.

This chain joins TRBV29-1 and TRBJ1-2; D unresolved. V was trimmed by 0 bases and J by 4 bases, leaving 12 bases between them. The length of the CDR3 is 14 residues. The V gene's germline CDR1 is SQVTM and CDR2 ANQGSEA. The DNA for the CDR3 is TGCAGCGTTGAAGACACAGTGCCAGCCTATGGCTACACCTTC. The encoded protein is CSVEDTVPAYGYTF.